The 3 T cell receptor beta chains below come from one sample, sequenced in a study of OX40 agonist ivuxolimab in advanced cancers. Repertoires were generated with immunoSEQ multiplex PCR, while TCRdb's copy carries only in-frame clones and drops some. The repertoire has some 81,000 clones, about 83% of them found once; the top ten carry roughly 0.77%. Sequences were derived from CD4+ or CD8+ T cells sorted from blood, sampled in a trial of the OX40 agonist ivuxolimab. All receptors come from an adult with an advanced solid tumor such as melanoma, head and neck, liver or kidney cancer.

This rearrangement joins TRBV28 to TRBJ2-5; 8 nucleotides match TRBD1. Germline V lookup: CDR1 MDHEN, CDR2 SYDVKM. The CDR3 spans 14 residues. With V trimmed by 6 bases and J by 5 bases, 8 bases remained unmatched. Written as DNA, the CDR3 is TGTGCCAGCAGGATGGGACAGGCGCGGGAGACCCAGTACTTC. Protein product: CASRMGQARETQYF.

This clone was counted only a few times. The chain has TRBV6-5 and TRBJ1-3; D remains unclear. This CDR3 contains 13 residues. From germline, CDR1 is MNHEY and CDR2 SVGAGI. V gave up 8 bases and J gave up 2 bases, with 10 bases separating them. This chain's CDR3 is CASWEGTGNTIYF. The CDR3 bases are TGTGCCAGCTGGGAAGGTACTGGAAACACCATATATTTT.

The DNA of the CDR3 is TGCGCCAGCAGCTTGGAACCTAGTGCGTACAATGAGCAGTTCTTC. Amino acid sequence: CASSLEPSAYNEQFF. The rearrangement joins TRBV5-1 to TRBJ2-1; D is unresolved. This CDR3 has 15 amino acids. Per germline, CDR1 SGHRS and CDR2 YFSETQ. V was cut by 0 bases and J by 4 bases, with 11 bases left in between.